This TCR beta chain originates from a study of blood T cell repertoires in COVID-19. Background on the study: The origin of the acute and convalescent COVID-19 samples was the United States, Italy and Spain. Sources were T cells, B-cell-depleted T cells, or PBMCs; the material itself was cDNA or gDNA.

This clone was seen just once. TCRdb's table, derived via immunoSEQ multiplex PCR, lists solely in-frame clones and lacks some. There are 200,000 or so clones in the sample; 88% occur only once, and approximately 2.6% lies in the top ten. This CDR3 comprises 16 residues. Germline V gene lookup returns CDR1 KGHDR and CDR2 SFDVKD. Trimming at V came to 10 bases and at J to 5 bases, leaving 14 bases not matched to a gene. This TCR was recovered from a woman aged 55-70 years with acute or convalescent COVID-19. Sequenced input: peripheral blood. This chain joins TRBV24-1 and TRBJ2-5; 11 positions agree with TRBD1. The CDR3 coding sequence is TGTGCCACTTCCAGTCCCTCGGGACAGGGGGTTGAGACCCAGTACTTC. Translation gives CATSSPSGQGVETQYF.